The text below deals with one T cell receptor beta chain. It has no known antigen specificity. Per-nucleotide qualities are absent, and no much larger clonotype sits a single base away. The source of the sample is a study of Ad26.COV2.S vaccination and SARS-CoV-2 variants (dated by TCRdb to the early 2020s). Study-level background: Donors in the vaccine arm were drawn from COV1001, a phase I-IIa trial of Ad26.COV2.S in healthy adults that was multicentre, randomized, double-blind and placebo-controlled. The TCR-sequenced set comprised around 30 samples: approximately 19 Ad26.COV2.S vaccine recipients, 5 placebo recipients and 8 SARS-CoV-2 convalescent individuals. Trial participants were randomized into five groups of five, in which low-dose or high-dose Ad26.COV2.S was given once or twice, or placebo was given on both occasions. Blinding of investigators to trial group allocation was maintained during experiments and outcome assessment. The specificity and breadth of SARS-CoV-2-reactive T cell receptors after Ad26.COV2.S vaccination were assessed by TCRbeta repertoire sequencing. Ad26.COV2.S was administered intramuscularly at 5 x 10^10 or 1 x 10^11 viral particles, either as a single shot or as two shots given 56 days apart.

Findings and caveats that apply to the study as a whole: Higher spike-specific TCR breadth was observed in Ad26.COV2.S recipients than in placebo recipients (P = 0.0014). Comparable non-spike TCR breadth was observed between vaccine and placebo recipients, consistent with only spike being contained in the vaccine. The study was not powered to compare responses between vaccine doses or regimens. Substantial breadth of spike-specific CD8+ and CD4+ T cell responses was reported after vaccination. The authors noted that the TCR breadth and depth analyses may have underestimated total T cell responses.

In the paper's terms, the treatment or condition label means: some 19 received Ad26.COV2.S at low or high dose, single or two shots; 5 received placebo; per-sample allocation not given. For vaccine and placebo recipients, repertoires were sequenced using samples collected on day 63 after the first injection. Between 29 July and 7 August 2020, Cohort 1b enrolled about 27 adults aged 18-55 years at one site in Boston, USA. Ad26.COV2.S was a replication-incompetent adenovirus type 26 vector that expressed a prefusion-stabilized SARS-CoV-2 spike protein derived from the original Wuhan strain. TCRbeta CDR3 regions were sequenced with the immunoSEQ Assay. After extraction, genomic DNA underwent amplification by bias-controlled multiplex PCR, followed by high-throughput sequencing. On the authors' methods: Collapsing and filtering of sequences were performed to quantify the absolute abundance of each unique TCRbeta CDR3 region. Usable DNA was measured by amplifying reference genes present in all nucleated cells, and TCRbeta template counts were normalized to that usable DNA to estimate T cell fraction. Repertoire TCRs were annotated as SARS-CoV-2-specific by exact matching of V gene, CDR3 amino acid sequence and J gene to a known reactive TCR set. The reference SARS-CoV-2 TCR set was derived from MIRA and filtered for enrichment in COVID-19-positive ImmuneCODE repertoires, a step that removed public or cross-reactive TCRs. Using the MIRA antigens, annotated TCRs were further analysed by specific ORF or by position within an ORF. Depth was the summed frequency of annotated unique rearrangements, while breadth was defined as annotated unique rearrangements over total unique productive rearrangements. TCR breadth was compared between groups using two-sided Wilcoxon rank-sum tests. TCRdb took over this immuneACCESS table, retaining in-frame rearrangements with V and J assigned. Such tables are incomplete; in checked studies, under half of the missing clones stem from an unresolved V gene, and the remainder is unexplained. V and J calls and clone size are given by that table; D and trimming were obtained from the DNA. This sample gives about 350,000 clones in total; about 85% of them show up just once. The ten largest clones take up roughly 3.5% of the sample.

Relative to germline, V is missing 5 bases and J is missing 8 bases, with 12 bases of the junction outside any gene match. Spanning cysteine to phenylalanine, the CDR3 consists of 16 amino acids. The DNA shown is the 48-base CDR3, in frame from base 1. Sequences SEHNR (CDR1) and FQNEAQ (CDR2) are obtained from the germline V gene (reference sequence). The specimen was peripheral blood, collected in a trial of Ad26.COV2.S vaccine versus placebo. The TCR comes from a person aged 18 to 65 who received the Ad26.COV2.S COVID-19 vaccine or a placebo. The receptor chain draws on TRBV7-9 and TRBJ2-1; 10 central nucleotides agree with TRBD2. CDR3 reads: CASSPTVAGGQDEQFF. The DNA sequence reads TGTGCCAGCAGCCCAACTGTAGCGGGAGGTCAAGATGAGCAGTTCTTC.